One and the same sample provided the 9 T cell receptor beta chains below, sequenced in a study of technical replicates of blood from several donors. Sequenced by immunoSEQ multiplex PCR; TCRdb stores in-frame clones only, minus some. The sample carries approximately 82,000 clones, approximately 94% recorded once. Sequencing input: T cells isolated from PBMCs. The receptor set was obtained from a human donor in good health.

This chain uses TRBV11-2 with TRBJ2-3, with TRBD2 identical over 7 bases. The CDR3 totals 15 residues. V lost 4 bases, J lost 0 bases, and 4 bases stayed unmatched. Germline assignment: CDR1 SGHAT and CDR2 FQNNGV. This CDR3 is CASSSSGESTDTQYF. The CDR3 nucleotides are TGTGCCAGCAGCTCGAGCGGGGAAAGCACAGATACGCAGTATTTT.

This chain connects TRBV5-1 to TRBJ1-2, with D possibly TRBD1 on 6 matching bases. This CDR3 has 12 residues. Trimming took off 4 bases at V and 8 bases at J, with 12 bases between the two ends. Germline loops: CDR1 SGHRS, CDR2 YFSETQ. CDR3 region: CASSPNRDGYTF. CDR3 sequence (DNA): TGCGCCAGCAGCCCGAACAGGGACGGCTACACCTTC.

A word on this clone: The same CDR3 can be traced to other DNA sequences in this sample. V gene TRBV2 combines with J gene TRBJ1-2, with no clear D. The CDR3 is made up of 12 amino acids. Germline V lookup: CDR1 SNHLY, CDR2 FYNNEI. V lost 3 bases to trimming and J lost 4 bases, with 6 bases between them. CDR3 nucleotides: TGTGCCAGCAGTGACAGGATCTATGGCTACACCTTC. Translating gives CASSDRIYGYTF.

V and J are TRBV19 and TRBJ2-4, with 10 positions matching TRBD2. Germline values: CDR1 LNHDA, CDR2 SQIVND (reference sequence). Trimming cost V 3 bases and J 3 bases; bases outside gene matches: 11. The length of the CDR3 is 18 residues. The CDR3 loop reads CASSMVGLAGAVKNIQYF. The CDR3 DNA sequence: TGTGCCAGTAGTATGGTCGGTCTAGCGGGAGCAGTCAAAAACATTCAGTACTTC.

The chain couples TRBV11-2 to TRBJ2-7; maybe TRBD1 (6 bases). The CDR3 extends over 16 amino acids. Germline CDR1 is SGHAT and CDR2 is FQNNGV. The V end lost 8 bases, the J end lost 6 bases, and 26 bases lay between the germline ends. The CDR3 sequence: CASRGLTGTLGREQYF. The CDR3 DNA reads TGTGCCAGCCGAGGCCTGACAGGAACCTTGGGGCGCGAGCAGTACTTC.

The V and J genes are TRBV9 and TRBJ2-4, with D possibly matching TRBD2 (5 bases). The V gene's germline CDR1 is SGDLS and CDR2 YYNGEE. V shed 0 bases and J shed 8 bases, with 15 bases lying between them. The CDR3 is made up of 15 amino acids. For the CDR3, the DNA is TGTGCCAGCAGCGTAGGGACTCTCTCGGCGGACATTCAGTACTTC. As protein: CASSVGTLSADIQYF.

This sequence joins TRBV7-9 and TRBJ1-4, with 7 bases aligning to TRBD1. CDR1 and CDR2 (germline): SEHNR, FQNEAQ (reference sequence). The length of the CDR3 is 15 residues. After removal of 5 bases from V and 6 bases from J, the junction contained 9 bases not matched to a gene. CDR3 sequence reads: CASSPVTGPDEKLFF. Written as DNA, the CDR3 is TGTGCCAGCAGCCCCGTGACAGGGCCCGATGAAAAACTGTTTTTT.

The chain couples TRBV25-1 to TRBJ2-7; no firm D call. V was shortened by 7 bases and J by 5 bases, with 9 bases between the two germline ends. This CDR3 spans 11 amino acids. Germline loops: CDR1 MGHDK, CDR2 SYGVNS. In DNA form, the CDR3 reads TGTGCCAGCAAAATTGGGCACGAGCAGTACTTC. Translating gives CASKIGHEQYF.

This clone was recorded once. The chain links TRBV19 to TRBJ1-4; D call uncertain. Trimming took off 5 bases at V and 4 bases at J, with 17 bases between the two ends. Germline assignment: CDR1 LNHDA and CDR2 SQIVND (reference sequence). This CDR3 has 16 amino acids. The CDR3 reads CASSPAGGRYNEKLFF. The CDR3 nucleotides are TGTGCCAGTAGTCCGGCCGGCGGGCGATATAATGAAAAACTGTTTTTT. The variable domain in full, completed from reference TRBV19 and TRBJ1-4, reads DGGITQSPKYLFRKEGQNVTLSCEQNLNHDAMYWYRQDPGQGLRLIYYSQIVNDFQKGDIAEGYSVSREKKESFPLTVTSAQKNPTAFYLCASSPAGGRYNEKLFFGSGTQLSVL.